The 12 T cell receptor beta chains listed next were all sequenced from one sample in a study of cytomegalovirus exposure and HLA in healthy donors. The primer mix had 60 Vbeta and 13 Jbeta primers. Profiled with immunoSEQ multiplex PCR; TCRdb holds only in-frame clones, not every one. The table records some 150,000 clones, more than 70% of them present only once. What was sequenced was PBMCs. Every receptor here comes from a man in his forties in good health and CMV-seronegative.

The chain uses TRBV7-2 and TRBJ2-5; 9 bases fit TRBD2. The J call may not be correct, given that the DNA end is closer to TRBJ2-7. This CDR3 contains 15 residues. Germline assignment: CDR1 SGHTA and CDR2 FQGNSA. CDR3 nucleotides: TGTGCCAGCAGCTTACTTAGCGGGGGAGGATACGAGCAGTACTTC. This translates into CASSLLSGGGYEQYF.

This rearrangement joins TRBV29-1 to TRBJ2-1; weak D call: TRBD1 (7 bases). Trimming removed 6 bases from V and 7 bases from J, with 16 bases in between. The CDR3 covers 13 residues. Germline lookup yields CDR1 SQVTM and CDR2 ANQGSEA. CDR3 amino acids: CSVLQGRMNEQFF. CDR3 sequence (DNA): TGCAGCGTGTTACAGGGGAGGATGAATGAGCAGTTCTTC.

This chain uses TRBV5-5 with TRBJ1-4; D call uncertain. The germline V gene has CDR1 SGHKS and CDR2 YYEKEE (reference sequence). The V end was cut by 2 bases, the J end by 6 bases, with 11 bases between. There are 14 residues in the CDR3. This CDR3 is CASSFSRSYEKLFF. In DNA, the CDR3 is TGTGCCAGCAGCTTCTCCAGGTCTTATGAAAAACTGTTTTTT.

The CDR3 protein is CASSRPPSSGNEQYF. The CDR3 DNA reads as TGTGCCAGCAGCCGCCCGCCTAGTTCAGGGAACGAGCAGTACTTC. The chain couples TRBV5-6 to TRBJ2-7; D is possibly TRBD1 (5 bases). Between the trimmed V and J ends, which lost 4 bases and 5 bases, there was a span of 19 bases. Germline V gene lookup returns CDR1 SGHDT and CDR2 YYEEEE. The CDR3 has 15 residues.

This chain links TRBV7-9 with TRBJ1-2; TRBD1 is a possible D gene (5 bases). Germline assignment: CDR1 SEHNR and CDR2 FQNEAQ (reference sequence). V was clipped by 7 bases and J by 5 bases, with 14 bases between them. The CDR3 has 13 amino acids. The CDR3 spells CASIASGGYGYTF. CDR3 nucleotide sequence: TGTGCCAGCATCGCCAGCGGGGGATATGGCTACACCTTC.

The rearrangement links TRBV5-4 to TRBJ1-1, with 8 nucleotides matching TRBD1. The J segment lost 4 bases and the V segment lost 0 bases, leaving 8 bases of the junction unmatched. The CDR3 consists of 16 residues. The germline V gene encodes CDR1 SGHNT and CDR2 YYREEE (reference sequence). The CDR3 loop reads CASSLGGLQGGTEAFF. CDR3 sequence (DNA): TGTGCCAGCAGCTTGGGGGGATTACAGGGGGGCACTGAAGCTTTCTTT.

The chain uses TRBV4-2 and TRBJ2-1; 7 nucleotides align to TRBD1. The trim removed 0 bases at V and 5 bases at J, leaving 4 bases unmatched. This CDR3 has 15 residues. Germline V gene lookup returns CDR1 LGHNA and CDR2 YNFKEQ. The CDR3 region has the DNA TGTGCCAGCAGCCAAGACCGACAGGGACACAATGAGCAGTTCTTC. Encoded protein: CASSQDRQGHNEQFF.

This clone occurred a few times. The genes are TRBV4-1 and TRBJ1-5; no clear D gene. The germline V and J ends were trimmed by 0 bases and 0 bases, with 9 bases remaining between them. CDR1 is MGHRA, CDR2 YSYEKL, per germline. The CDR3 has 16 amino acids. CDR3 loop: CASSQEGRSSNQPQHF. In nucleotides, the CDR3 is TGCGCCAGCAGCCAAGAGGGCAGATCTAGCAATCAGCCCCAGCATTTT.

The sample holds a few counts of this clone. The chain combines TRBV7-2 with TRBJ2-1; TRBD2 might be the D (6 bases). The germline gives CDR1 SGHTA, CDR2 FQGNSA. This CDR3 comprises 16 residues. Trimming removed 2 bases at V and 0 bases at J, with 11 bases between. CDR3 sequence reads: CASSLYAGSSYNEQFF. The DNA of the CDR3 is TGTGCCAGCAGCTTATACGCGGGGAGCTCCTACAATGAGCAGTTCTTC.

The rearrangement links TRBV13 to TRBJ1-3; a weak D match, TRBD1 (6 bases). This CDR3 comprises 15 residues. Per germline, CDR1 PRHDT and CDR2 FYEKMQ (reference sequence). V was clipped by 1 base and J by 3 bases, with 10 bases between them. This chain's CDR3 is CASSLVPGVGNTIYF. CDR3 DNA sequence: TGTGCCAGCAGCTTAGTCCCAGGGGTTGGAAACACCATATATTTT.

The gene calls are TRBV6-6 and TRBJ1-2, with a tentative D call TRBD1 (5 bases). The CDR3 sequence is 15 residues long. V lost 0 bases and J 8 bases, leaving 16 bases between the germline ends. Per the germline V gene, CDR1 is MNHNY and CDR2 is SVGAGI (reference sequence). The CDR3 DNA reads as TGTGCCAGCAGTTACTCCGACAGTTCAAGGGAAGGCTACACCTTC. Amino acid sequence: CASSYSDSSREGYTF.

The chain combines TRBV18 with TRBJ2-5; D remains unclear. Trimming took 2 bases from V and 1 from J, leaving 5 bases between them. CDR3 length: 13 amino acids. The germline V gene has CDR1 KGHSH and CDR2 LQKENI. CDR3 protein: CASSPKLQETQYF. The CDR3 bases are TGTGCCAGCTCACCAAAACTCCAAGAGACCCAGTACTTC.